The T cell receptor (beta chain) under discussion was sequenced for a study of CD8 T cells in ankylosing spondylitis. On this clonotype: What it binds is unknown.

Libraries of TCR beta came from quantitative 5'-RACE with molecular barcodes. TCRdb analysed the 5' RACE reads with MiXCR anew, one entry per CDR3 protein. The sample includes more than 600,000 distinct CDR3 sequences, roughly 19% of them seen just once. Regarding the study as a whole: Within matched ankylosing spondylitis synovial fluid, disease-linked clones were reportedly significantly enriched. Within ankylosing spondylitis blood, a TCR beta motif made up of eight highly homologous variants appeared to be characteristic.

The sequencing input was blood, either unsorted or a sorted T cell fraction (not recorded which). This sequence was found in a male donor with ankylosing spondylitis.

Here the CDR3 reads CASRGGLEQFF. Written as DNA, the CDR3 is TGTGCCAGCAGGGGGGGACTGGAGCAGTTCTTC. The chain has TRBV12-3 or TRBV12-4 and TRBJ2-1, with D tentatively TRBD2 (6 bases). The CDR3 consists of 11 residues. Trimming shortened V by 6 bases and J by 10 bases, and 10 bases separated the two germline ends.